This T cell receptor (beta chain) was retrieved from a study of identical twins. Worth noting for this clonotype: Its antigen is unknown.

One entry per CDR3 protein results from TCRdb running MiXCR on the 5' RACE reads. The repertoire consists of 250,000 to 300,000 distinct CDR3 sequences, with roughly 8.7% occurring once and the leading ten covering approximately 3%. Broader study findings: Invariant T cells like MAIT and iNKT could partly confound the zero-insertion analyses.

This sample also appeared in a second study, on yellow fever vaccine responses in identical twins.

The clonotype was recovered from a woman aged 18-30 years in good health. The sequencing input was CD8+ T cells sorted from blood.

The CDR3 coding sequence is TGCGCCAGCAGCCGGACTAGCGGGAGTGGTAGTGAGCAGTTCTTC. Its translation is CASSRTSGSGSEQFF. This chain links TRBV5-1 with TRBJ2-1; 13 bases match TRBD2. The CDR3 has 15 amino acids. From germline, CDR1 is SGHRS and CDR2 YFSETQ. V trimming: 4 bases; J trimming: 9 bases; junction bases outside the gene matches: 7. Based on the CDR3 plus reference TRBV5-1 and TRBJ2-1, the full variable domain is KAGVTQTPRYLIKTRGQQVTLSCSPISGHRSVSWYQQTPGQGLQFLFEYFSETQRNKGNFPGRFSGRQFSNSRSEMNVSTLELGDSALYLCASSRTSGSGSEQFFGPGTRLTVL.